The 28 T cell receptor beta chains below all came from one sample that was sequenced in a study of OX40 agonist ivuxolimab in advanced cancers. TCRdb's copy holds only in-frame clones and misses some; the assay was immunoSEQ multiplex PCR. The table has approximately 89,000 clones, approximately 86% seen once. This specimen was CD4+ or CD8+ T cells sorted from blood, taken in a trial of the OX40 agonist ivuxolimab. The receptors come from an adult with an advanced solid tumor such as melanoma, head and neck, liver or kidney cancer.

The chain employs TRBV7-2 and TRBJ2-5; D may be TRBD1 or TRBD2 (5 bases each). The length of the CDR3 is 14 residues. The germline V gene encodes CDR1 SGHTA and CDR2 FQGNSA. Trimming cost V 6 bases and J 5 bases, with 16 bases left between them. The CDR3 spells CASRRGVSGETQYF. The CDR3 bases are TGTGCCAGCAGAAGGGGAGTAAGTGGGGAGACCCAGTACTTC.

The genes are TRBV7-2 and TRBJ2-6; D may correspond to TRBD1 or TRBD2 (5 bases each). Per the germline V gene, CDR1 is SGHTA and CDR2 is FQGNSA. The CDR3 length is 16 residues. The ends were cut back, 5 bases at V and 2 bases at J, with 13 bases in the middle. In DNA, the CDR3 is TGTGCCAGCAGCCCACGAAGGGGAGCTGGGGCCAACGTCCTGACTTTC. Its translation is CASSPRRGAGANVLTF. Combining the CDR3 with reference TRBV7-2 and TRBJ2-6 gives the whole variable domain GAGVSQSPSNKVTEKGKDVELRCDPISGHTALYWYRQSLGQGLEFLIYFQGNSAPDKSGLPSDRFSAERTGGSVSTLTIQRTQQEDSAVYLCASSPRRGAGANVLTFGAGSRLTVL.

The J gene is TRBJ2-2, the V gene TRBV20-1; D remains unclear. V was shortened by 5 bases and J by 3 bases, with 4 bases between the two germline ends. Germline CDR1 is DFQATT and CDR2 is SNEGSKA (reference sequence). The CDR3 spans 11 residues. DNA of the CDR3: TGCAGTGCTGCCTACACCGGGGAGCTGTTTTTT. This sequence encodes CSAAYTGELFF.

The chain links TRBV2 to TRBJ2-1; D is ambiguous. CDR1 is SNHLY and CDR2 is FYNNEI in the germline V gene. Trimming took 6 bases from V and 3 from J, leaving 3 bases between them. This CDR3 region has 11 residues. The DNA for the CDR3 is TGTGCCAGCAGAATCTACAATGAGCAGTTCTTC. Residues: CASRIYNEQFF.

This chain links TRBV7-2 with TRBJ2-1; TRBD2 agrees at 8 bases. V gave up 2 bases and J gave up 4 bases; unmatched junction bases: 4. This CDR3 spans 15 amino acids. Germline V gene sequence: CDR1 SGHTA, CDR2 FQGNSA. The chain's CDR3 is CASSLSGSRYNEQFF. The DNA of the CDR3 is TGTGCCAGCAGCTTAAGCGGGAGTAGGTACAATGAGCAGTTCTTC.

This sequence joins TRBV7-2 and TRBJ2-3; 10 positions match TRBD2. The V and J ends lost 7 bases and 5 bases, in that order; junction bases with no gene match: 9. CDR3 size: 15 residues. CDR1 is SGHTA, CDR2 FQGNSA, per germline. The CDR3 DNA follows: TGTGCCAGCAACGAGCGGGAGGGTTTAGGAGATACGCAGTATTTT. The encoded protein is CASNEREGLGDTQYF.

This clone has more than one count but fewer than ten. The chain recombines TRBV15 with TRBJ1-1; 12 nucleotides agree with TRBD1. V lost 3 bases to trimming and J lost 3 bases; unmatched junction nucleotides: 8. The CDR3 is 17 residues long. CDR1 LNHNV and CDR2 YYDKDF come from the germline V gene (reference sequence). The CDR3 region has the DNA TGTGCCACCAGCAGGTACCGGGACAGGGGGCCGGACACTGAAGCTTTCTTT. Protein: CATSRYRDRGPDTEAFF.

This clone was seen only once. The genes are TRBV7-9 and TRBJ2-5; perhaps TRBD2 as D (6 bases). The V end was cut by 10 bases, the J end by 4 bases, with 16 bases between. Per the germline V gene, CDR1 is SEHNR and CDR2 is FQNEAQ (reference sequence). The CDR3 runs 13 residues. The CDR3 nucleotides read TGTGCCACCTACGACGCGGAGGGAGAGACCCAGTACTTC. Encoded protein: CATYDAEGETQYF.

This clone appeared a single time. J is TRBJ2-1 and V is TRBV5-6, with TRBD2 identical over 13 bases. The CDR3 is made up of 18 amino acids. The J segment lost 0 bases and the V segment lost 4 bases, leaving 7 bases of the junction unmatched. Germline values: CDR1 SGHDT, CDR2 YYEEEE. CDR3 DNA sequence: TGTGCCAGCAGCACGGGACTAGCGGGATCAAGCTCCTACAATGAGCAGTTCTTC. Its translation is CASSTGLAGSSSYNEQFF.

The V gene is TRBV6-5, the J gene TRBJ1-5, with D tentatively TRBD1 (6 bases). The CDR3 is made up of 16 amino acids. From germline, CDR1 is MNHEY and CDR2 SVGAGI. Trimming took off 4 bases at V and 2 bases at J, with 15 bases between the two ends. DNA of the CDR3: TGTGCCAGCAGTTTACAGGGATCTGCTGGCAATCAGCCCCAGCATTTT. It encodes CASSLQGSAGNQPQHF.

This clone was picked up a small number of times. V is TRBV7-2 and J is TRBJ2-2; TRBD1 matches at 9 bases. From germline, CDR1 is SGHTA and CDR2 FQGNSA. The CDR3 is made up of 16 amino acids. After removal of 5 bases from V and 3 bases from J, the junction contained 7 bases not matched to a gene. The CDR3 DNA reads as TGTGCCAGCAGCCTCACAGGGGGCGGATACACCGGGGAGCTGTTTTTT. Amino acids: CASSLTGGGYTGELFF.

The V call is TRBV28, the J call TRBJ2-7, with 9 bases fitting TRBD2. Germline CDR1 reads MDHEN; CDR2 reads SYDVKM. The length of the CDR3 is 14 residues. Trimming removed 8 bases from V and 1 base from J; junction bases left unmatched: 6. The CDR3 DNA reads TGTGCCAGCTTAGGACTAGCGCGATCCTACGAGCAGTACTTC. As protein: CASLGLARSYEQYF.

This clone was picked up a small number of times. The CDR3 DNA follows: TGTGCCCGGGGAGGGGGGACTATCCAAGAGACCCAGTACTTC. As protein: CARGGGTIQETQYF. The chain carries TRBV30 and TRBJ2-5, with TRBD2 as a possible D gene (7 bases). Germline V gives CDR1 GTSNPN, CDR2 SVGIG (reference sequence). The CDR3 is 14 residues long. V dropped 8 bases and J dropped 1 base, with 17 bases sitting between them. The full variable domain, rest sourced from reference TRBV30 and TRBJ2-5, is SQTIHQWPATLVQPVGSPLSLECTVEGTSNPNLYWYRQAAGRGLQLLFYSVGIGQISSEVPQNLSASRPQDRQFILSSKKLLLSDSGFYLCARGGGTIQETQYFGPGTRLLVL.

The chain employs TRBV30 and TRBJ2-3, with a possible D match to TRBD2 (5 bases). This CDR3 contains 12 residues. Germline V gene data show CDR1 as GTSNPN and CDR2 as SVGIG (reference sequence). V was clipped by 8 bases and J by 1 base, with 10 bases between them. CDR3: CASHGGTDTQYF. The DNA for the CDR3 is TGTGCCAGCCACGGGGGCACAGATACGCAGTATTTT.

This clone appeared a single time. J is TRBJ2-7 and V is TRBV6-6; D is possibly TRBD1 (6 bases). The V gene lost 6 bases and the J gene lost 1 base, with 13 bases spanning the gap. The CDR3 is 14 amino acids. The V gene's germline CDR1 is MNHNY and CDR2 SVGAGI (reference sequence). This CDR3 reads CASSLPGVSYEQYF. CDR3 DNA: TGTGCCAGCAGCCTTCCAGGGGTATCCTACGAGCAGTACTTC.

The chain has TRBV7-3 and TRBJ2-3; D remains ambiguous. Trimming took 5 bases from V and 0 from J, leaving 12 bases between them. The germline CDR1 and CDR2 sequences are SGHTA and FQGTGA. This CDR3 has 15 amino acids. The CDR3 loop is CASSQGVTSTDTQYF. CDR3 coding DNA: TGTGCCAGCAGCCAAGGTGTTACTAGCACAGATACGCAGTATTTT.

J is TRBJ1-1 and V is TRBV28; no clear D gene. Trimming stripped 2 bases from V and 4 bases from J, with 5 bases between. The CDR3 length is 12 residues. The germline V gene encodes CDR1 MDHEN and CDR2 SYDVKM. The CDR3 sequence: CASSLRRTEAFF. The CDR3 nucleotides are TGTGCCAGCAGTTTAAGGCGCACTGAAGCTTTCTTT.

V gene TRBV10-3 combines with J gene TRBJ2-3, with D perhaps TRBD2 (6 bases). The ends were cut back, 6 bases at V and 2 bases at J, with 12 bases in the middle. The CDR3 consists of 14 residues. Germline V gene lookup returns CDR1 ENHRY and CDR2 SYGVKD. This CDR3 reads CAISGGPDTDTQYF. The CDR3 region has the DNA TGTGCCATCAGCGGGGGTCCTGACACAGATACGCAGTATTTT.

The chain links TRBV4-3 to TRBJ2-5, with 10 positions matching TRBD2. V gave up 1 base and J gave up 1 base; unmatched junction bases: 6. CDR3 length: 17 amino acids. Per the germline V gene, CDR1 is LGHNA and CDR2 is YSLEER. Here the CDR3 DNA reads TGCGCCAGCAGCCAAGTTTCCCAGCGGGAGGGCCAAGAGACCCAGTACTTC. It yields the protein CASSQVSQREGQETQYF.

In nucleotides, the CDR3 is TGTGCCAGCAGCAAAGAAAATACACCTGTGGCCCAGCATTTT. It encodes CASSKENTPVAQHF. This sequence joins TRBV21-1 and TRBJ1-5; the table gives TRBD1 as D, unverified against the DNA. TRBV21-1 is a documented pseudogene. CDR3 length: 14 amino acids.

CDR3 bases: TGCGCCAGCAGCTTGACGGAGAACACTGAAGCTTTCTTT. Its protein product is CASSLTENTEAFF. V usage is TRBV5-1 and J usage is TRBJ1-1; D gene ambiguous. Deletions cut 1 base from V and 1 base from J, with 5 bases between. The CDR3 sequence is 13 residues long. CDR1 SGHRS and CDR2 YFSETQ come from the germline V gene.

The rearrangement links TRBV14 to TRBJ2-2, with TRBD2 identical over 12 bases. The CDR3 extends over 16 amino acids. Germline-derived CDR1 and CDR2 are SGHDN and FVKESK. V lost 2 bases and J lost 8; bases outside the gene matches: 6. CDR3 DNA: TGTGCCAGCAGCCAAAGACTAGCGGGAGTTTCGGGGGAGCTGTTTTTT. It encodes CASSQRLAGVSGELFF.

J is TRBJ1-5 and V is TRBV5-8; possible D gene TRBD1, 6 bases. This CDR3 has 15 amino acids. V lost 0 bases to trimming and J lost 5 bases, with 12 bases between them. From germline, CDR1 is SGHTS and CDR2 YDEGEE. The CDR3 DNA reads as TGTGCCAGCAGCTTGGGGGGGCGCAGTGATCAGCCCCAGCATTTT. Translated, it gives CASSLGGRSDQPQHF.

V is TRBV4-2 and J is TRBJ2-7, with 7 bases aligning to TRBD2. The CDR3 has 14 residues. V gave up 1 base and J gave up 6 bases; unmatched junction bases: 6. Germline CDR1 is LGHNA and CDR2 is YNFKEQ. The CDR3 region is CASSQAGGVVEQYF. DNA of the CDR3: TGTGCCAGCAGCCAAGCGGGGGGAGTTGTCGAGCAGTACTTC.

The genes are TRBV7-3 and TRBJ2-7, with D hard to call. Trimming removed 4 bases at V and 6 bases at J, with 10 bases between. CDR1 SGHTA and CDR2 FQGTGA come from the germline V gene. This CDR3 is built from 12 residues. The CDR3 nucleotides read TGTGCCAGCAGCTCGGCCTCGGGCGAGCAGTACTTC. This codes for CASSSASGEQYF.

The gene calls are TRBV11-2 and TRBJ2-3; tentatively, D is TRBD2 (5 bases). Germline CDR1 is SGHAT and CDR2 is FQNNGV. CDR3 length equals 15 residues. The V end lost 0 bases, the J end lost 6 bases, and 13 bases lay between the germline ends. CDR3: CASSLDWKGLDTQYF. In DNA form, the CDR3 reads TGTGCCAGCAGCTTAGATTGGAAAGGACTGGATACGCAGTATTTT.

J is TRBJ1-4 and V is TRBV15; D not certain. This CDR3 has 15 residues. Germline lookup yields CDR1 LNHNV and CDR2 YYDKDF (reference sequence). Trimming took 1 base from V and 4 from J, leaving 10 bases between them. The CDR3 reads CATSRGEGFNEKLFF. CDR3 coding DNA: TGTGCCACCAGCAGAGGGGAAGGGTTTAATGAAAAACTGTTTTTT.

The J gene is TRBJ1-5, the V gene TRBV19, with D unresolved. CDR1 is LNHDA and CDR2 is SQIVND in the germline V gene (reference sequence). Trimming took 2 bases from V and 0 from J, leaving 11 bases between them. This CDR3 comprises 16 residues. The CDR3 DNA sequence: TGTGCCAGTAGTATATGGTGGGATAATAGCAATCAGCCCCAGCATTTT. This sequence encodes CASSIWWDNSNQPQHF.